This TCR beta chain came from a study of T cells after yellow fever vaccination (dated by TCRdb to the late 2010s). Looking at the study overall: Libraries from fractions with low cell numbers were prepared with the SMART-Seq v4 Ultra Low Input RNA kit. To follow T-cell clones before and after both primary and booster YFV17D yellow fever vaccination, bulk TCR alpha and beta repertoires underwent longitudinal sequencing. Two healthy male donors, one aged 18 to 30 and one aged 30 to 40 years, made up the cohort. Blood samples were taken at several timepoints before and after primary and secondary immunization, and bulk PBMC replicates and cell subsets were isolated. The paper as a whole reports these results and caveats: Computational filtering was required because FACS-sorted repertoires could contain abundant contaminating clonotypes from the bulk population. A small fraction of clonotypes showed up in both the CD4 and CD8 compartments, probably as a result of convergent recombination. Compared with the primary T-cell response, the secondary T-cell response was faster but weaker, reaching its peak on day 5 rather than on day 15. Because only two donors were included in the study, the extent to which the findings can be generalized is limited. After the booster, most clones that had expanded after primary vaccination were detected again (about 95% of CD4 and about 88% of CD8), suggesting broad maintenance of memory.

Deletion took 6 bases off V and 2 bases off J, with a span of 10 bases between the germline ends. From its cysteine to its phenylalanine, the CDR3 spans 13 amino acids. The read is trimmed to its CDR3 DNA, 39 bases read in frame from base 1. Sequencing was performed on an Illumina NovaSeq 6000. TCR cDNA was made using 5'RACE template switching, a step that added a universal primer site and unique molecular identifiers. Priming of cDNA synthesis was performed from both the TCR alpha and TCR beta constant segments. Two PCR steps were used to amplify libraries, with sample barcodes and sequencing adapters being added in the second step. Sequencing of the libraries was done on either Illumina HiSeq 2500 (2x100 bp) or NovaSeq (2x150 bp). Processing in the source paper ran as follows. MIGEC was used to demultiplex reads and collapse the reads into UMI consensus sequences, and MiXCR was used for V(D)J alignment. Vaccine-responding clonotypes were defined with edgeR using replicate PBMC samples, requiring FDR below 0.01 and a log2 fold change above 5 up to day 15. Bulk clonotypes were assigned CD4 or CD8 identity according to which sequenced CD4 or CD8 repertoire held them at higher abundance. The raw public reads went through TCRdb reprocessing: fastp at Q25, MiXCR clone calling, in-frame beta chains kept. Entries are consolidated by CDR3 protein sequence, retaining the most common genes and DNA. TCRdb's processing, not the authors' own work, is the source of the V and J calls. A total of hundreds of thousands of distinct CDR3 sequences appear in this sample, less than 9.5% of them only once. Approximately 3.5% of the sample lies in the top ten.

Interpreted using the paper, the treatment or condition label stands for: live attenuated yellow fever vaccine strain. PBMCs were isolated from peripheral blood using a standard Ficoll-Paque protocol. CD4 and CD8 T-cell fractions were isolated with Dynabeads CD4 and CD8 positive selection kits. RNA was extracted with TriZol from bulk PBMCs, CD4 and CD8 fractions, and dextramer-positive and dextramer-negative fractions. This clonotype showed up just a few times. The clone's antigen remains unknown. There are no base qualities to consult, and no much larger clone falls within one base. The V and J segments used are TRBV12-3 or TRBV12-4 and TRBJ1-2, with the D gene call left open. Sequencing used CD4+ T cells sorted from PBMCs, obtained 5 days after the yellow fever booster vaccination. The sequence derives from a man between 18 and 35 years old who received the YFV17D yellow fever vaccine. CDR3 region: CASRRTENYGYTF. The DNA sequence is as follows: TGTGCCAGCAGACGGACGGAGAACTATGGCTACACCTTC.